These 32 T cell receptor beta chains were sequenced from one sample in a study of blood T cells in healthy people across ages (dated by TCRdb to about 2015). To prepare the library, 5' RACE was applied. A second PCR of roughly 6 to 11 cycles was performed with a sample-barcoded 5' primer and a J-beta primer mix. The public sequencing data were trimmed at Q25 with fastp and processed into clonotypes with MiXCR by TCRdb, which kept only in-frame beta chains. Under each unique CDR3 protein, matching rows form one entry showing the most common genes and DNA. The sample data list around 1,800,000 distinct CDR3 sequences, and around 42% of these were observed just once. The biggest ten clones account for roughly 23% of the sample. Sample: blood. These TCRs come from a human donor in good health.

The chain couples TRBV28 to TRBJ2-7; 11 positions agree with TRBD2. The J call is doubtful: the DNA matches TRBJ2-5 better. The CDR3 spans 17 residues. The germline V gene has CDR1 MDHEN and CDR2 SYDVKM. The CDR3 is CASSSPTSGALVETQYF. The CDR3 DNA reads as TGTGCCAGCAGTTCACCGACTAGCGGGGCCCTCGTAGAGACCCAGTACTTC.

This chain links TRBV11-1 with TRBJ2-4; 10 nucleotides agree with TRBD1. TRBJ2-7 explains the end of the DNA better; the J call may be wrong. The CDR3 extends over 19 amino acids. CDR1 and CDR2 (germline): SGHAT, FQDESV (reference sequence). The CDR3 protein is CASSYEETKGQGIPYEQYF. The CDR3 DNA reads TGTGCCAGCAGCTACGAAGAAACCAAGGGACAGGGGATTCCCTACGAGCAGTACTTC.

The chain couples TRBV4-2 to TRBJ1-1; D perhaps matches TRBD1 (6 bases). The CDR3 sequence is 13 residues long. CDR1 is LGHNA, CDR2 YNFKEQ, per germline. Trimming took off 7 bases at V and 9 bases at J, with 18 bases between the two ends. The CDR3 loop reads CASNSALGGQAFF. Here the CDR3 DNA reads TGTGCCAGCAACTCCGCTCTCGGGGGGCAAGCTTTCTTT.

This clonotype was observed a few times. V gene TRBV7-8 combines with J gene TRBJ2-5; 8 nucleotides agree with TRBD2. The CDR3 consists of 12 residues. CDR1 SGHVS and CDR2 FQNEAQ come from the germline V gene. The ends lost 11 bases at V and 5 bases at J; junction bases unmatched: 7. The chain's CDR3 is CAAGGGRETQYF. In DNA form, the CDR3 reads TGTGCCGCCGGGGGGGGCAGGGAGACCCAGTACTTC.

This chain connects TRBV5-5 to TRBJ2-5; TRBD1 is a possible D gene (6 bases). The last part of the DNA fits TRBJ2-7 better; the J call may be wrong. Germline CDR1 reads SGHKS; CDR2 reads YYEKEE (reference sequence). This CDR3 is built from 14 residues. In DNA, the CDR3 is TGTGCCAGTACACACCGGGACATCCCCTACGAGCAGTACTTC. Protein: CASTHRDIPYEQYF.

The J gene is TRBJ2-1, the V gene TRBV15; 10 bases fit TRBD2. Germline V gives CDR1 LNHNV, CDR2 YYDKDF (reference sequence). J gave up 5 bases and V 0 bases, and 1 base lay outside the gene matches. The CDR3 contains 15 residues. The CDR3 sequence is CATSRELAGHNEQFF. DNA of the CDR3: TGTGCCACCAGCAGAGAACTAGCGGGGCACAATGAGCAGTTCTTC.

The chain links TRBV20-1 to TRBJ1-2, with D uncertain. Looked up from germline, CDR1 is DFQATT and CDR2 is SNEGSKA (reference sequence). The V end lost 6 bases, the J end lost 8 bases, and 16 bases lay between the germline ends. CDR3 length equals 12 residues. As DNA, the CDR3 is TGCAGTGCCCGAGCGGTAAATGGGGGCTACACCTTC. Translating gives CSARAVNGGYTF.

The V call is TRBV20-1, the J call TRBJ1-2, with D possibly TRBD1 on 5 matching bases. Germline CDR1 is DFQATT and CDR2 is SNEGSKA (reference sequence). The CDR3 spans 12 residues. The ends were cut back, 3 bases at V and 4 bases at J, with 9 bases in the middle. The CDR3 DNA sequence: TGCAGTGCTAGCGGGGCAATCTATGGCTACACCTTC. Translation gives CSASGAIYGYTF.

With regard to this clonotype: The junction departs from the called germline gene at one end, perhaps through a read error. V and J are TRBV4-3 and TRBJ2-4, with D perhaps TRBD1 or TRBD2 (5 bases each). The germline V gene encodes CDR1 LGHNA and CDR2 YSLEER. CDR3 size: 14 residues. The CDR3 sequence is CASSQGTEKNIRYF. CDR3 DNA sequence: TGCGCCAGCAGCCAGGGGACGGAGAAAAACATTCGGTACTTC.

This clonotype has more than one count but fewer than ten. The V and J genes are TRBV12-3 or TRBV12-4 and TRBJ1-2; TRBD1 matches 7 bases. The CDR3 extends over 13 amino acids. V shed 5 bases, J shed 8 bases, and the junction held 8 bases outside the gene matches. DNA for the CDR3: TGTGCCAGCAGTCGTACAGGGGAACGGGGCTACACCTTC. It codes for CASSRTGERGYTF.

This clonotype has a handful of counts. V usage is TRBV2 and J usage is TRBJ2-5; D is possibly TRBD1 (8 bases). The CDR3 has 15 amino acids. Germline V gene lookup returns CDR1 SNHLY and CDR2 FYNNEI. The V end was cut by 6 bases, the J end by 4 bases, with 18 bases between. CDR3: CASRTQGGPGETQYF. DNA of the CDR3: TGTGCCAGCAGGACACAGGGGGGGCCAGGAGAGACCCAGTACTTC.

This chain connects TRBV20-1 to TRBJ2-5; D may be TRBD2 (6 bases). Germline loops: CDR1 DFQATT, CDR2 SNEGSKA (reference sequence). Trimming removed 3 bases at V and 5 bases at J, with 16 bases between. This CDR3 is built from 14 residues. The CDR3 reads CSASLTRGIETQYF. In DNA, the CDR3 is TGCAGTGCTAGTCTGACCCGGGGGATTGAGACCCAGTACTTC.

This chain's CDR3 is CSVLGGWGYTF. CDR3 coding DNA: TGCAGCGTTTTGGGGGGTTGGGGCTACACCTTC. The rearrangement uses TRBV29-1 and TRBJ1-2; perhaps TRBD1 as D (5 bases). Germline V CDR1 and CDR2: SQVTM, ANQGSEA. The germline V and J ends were trimmed by 5 bases and 8 bases, with 12 bases remaining between them. CDR3 length: 11 amino acids. The full variable domain, its missing parts supplied by reference TRBV29-1 and TRBJ1-2, is SAVISQKPSRDICQRGTSLTIQCQVDSQVTMMFWYRQQPGQSLTLIATANQGSEATYESGFVIDKFPISRPNLTFSTLTVSNMSPEDSSIYLCSVLGGWGYTFGSGTRLTVV.

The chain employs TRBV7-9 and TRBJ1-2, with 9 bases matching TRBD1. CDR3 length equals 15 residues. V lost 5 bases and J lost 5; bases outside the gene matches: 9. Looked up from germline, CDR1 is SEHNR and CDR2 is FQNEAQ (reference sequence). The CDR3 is CASSEVQGASYGYTF. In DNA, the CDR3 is TGTGCCAGCAGCGAAGTACAGGGGGCTAGTTATGGCTACACCTTC.

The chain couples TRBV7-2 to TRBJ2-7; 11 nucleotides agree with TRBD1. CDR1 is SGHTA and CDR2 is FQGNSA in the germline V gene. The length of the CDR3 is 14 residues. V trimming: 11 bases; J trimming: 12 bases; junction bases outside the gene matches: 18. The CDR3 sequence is CAGTSGTGGARRYF. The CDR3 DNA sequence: TGTGCCGGCACCTCCGGGACAGGGGGTGCTCGTCGGTACTTC.

This chain's CDR3 is CSAGDRRSFYGYTF. Here the CDR3 DNA reads TGCAGTGCTGGCGACAGGAGGTCCTTCTATGGCTACACCTTC. The chain links TRBV20-1 to TRBJ1-2, with D possibly matching TRBD1 (6 bases). In germline, CDR1 is DFQATT, CDR2 SNEGSKA (reference sequence). CDR3 length equals 14 residues. V was cut by 5 bases and J by 4 bases, with 17 bases left in between.

The CDR3 sequence is CAWSSGSYRAYTF. CDR3 in DNA: TGTGCCTGGAGTTCGGGTTCATATCGGGCCTACACCTTC. The chain links TRBV30 to TRBJ1-2; no reliable D call. Germline V gives CDR1 GTSNPN, CDR2 SVGIG (reference sequence). With 2 bases removed from V and 10 bases from J, the gap between germline ends came to 17 bases. The CDR3 loop spans 13 amino acids.

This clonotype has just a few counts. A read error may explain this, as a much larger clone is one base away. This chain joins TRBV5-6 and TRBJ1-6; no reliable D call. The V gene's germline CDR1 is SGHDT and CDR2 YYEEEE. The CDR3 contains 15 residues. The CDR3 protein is CACSLQSRKASPLHF. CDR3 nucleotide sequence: TGTGCCTGCAGCTTGCAGTCCCGGAAGGCATCACCCCTCCACTTT.

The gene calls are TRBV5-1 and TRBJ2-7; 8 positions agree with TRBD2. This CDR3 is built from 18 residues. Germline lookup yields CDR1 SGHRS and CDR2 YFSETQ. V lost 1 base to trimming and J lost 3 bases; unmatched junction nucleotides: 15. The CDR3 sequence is CASSLLGANSGVGYEQYF. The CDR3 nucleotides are TGCGCCAGCAGCTTGCTGGGCGCGAATAGCGGGGTTGGCTACGAGCAGTACTTC.

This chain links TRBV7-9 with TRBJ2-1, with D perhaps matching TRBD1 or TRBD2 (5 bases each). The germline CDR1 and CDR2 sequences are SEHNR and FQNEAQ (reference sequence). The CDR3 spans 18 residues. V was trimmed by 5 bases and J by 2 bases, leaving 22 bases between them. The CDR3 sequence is CASSHADYEGFAYNEQFF. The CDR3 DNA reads TGTGCCAGCAGCCACGCAGATTATGAGGGGTTCGCCTACAATGAGCAGTTCTTC. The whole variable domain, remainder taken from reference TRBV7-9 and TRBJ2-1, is DTGVSQNPRHKITKRGQNVTFRCDPISEHNRLYWYRQTLGQGPEFLTYFQNEAQLEKSRLLSDRFSAERPKGSFSTLEIQRTEQGDSAMYLCASSHADYEGFAYNEQFFGPGTRLTVL.

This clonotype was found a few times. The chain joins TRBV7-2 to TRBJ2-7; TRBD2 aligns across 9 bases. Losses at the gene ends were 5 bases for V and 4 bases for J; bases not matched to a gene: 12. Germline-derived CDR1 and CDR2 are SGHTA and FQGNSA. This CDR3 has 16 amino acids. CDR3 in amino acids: CASSIGGGGALYEQYF. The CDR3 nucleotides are TGTGCCAGCAGCATAGGCGGCGGGGGGGCTCTGTACGAGCAGTACTTC. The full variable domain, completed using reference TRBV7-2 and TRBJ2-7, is GAGVSQSPSNKVTEKGKDVELRCDPISGHTALYWYRQSLGQGLEFLIYFQGNSAPDKSGLPSDRFSAERTGGSVSTLTIQRTQQEDSAVYLCASSIGGGGALYEQYFGPGTRLTVT.

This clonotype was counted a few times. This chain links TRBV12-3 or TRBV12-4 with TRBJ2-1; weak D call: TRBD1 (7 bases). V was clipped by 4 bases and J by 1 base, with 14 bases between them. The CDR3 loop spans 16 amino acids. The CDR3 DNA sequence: TGTGCCAGCAGTTCAGGGGGGCTGGGGTCCTACAATGAGCAGTTCTTC. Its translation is CASSSGGLGSYNEQFF.

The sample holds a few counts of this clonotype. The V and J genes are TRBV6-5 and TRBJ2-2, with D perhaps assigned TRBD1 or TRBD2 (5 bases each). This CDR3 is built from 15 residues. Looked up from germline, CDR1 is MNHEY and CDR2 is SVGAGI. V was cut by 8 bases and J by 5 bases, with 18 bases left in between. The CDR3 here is CASGFVGVGTGELFF. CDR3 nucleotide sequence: TGTGCCAGCGGATTCGTGGGGGTTGGGACCGGGGAGCTGTTTTTT.

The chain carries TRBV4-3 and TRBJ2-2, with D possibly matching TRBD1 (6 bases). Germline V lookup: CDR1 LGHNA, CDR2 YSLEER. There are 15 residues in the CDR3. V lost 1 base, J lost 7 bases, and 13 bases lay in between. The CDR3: CASSQVVGGHGELFF. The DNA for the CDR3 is TGCGCCAGCAGCCAAGTAGTTGGGGGCCACGGGGAGCTGTTTTTT.

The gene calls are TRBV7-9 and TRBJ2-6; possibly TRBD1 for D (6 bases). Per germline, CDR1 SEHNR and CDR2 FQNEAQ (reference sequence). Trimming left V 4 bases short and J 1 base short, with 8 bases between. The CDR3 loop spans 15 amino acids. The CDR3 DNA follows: TGTGCCAGCAGCTCGGACAGATCTGGGGCCAACGTCCTGACTTTC. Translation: CASSSDRSGANVLTF.

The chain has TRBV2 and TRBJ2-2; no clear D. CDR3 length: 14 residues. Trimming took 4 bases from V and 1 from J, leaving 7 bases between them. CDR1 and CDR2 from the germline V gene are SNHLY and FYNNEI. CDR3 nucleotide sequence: TGTGCCAGCAGTGTCGAACAGAACACCGGGGAGCTGTTTTTT. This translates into CASSVEQNTGELFF.

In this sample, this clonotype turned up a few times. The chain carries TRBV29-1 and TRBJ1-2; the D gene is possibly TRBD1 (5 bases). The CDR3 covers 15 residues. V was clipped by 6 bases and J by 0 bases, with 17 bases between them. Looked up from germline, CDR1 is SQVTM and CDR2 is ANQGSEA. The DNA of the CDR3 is TGCAGCGTAGGAAGATTGGGGGAAACTAACTATGGCTACACCTTC. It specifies CSVGRLGETNYGYTF.

The CDR3 DNA sequence: TGTGCCAGCAGGAAAGCTCTTGGGGAAACTAATGAAAAACTGTTTTTT. Its protein product is CASRKALGETNEKLFF. The J gene is TRBJ1-4, the V gene TRBV2; D is unclear. Germline V CDR1 and CDR2: SNHLY, FYNNEI. The V end was cut by 6 bases, the J end by 1 base, with 15 bases between. The CDR3 sequence is 16 residues long.

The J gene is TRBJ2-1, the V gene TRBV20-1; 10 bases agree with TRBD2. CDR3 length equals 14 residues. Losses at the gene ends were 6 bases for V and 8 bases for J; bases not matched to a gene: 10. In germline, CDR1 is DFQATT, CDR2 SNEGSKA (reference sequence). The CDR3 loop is CSATPSGGIHEQFF. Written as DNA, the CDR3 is TGCAGTGCCACCCCTAGCGGGGGCATTCATGAGCAGTTCTTC.

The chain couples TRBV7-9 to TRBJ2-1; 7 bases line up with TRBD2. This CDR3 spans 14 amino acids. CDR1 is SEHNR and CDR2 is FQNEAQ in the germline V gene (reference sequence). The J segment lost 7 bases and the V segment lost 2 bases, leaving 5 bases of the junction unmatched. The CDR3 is CASSLRASGNEQFF. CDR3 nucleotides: TGTGCCAGCAGCTTAAGGGCTAGCGGTAATGAGCAGTTCTTC.

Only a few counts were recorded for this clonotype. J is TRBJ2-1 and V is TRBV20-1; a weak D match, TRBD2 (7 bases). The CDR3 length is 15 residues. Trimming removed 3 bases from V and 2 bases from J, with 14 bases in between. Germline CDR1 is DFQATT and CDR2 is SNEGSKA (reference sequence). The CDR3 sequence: CSARDPGGPYNEQFF. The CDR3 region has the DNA TGCAGTGCTAGGGACCCGGGGGGCCCCTACAATGAGCAGTTCTTC.

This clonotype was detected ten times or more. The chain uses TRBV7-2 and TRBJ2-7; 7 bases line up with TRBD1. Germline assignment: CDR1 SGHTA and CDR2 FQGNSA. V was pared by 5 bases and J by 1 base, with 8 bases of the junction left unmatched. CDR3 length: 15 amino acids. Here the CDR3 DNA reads TGTGCCAGCAGCCTCAGGGGGACAAATTCCTACGAGCAGTACTTC. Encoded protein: CASSLRGTNSYEQYF.